The sequence of this TCR beta chain was determined in a study of cytomegalovirus exposure and HLA in healthy donors. A multiplex PCR was run with 60 Vbeta primers and 13 Jbeta primers. Clones were read by immunoSEQ multiplex PCR, and TCRdb kept only the in-frame ones, dropping some. The top ten hold roughly 1.8% of the sample, which has approximately 140,000 clones, roughly four fifths seen once. Germline loops: CDR1 GTSNPN, CDR2 SVGIG (reference sequence). The CDR3 spans 14 residues. The V end lost 1 base, the J end lost 5 bases, and 11 bases lay between the germline ends. The source is a woman between 50 and 59 years old in good health and CMV-seronegative. The chain joins TRBV30 to TRBJ2-2, with a tentative D call TRBD1 (5 bases). The sample was PBMCs. The CDR3 reads CAWSDQGWTGELFF. CDR3 bases: TGTGCCTGGAGTGACCAGGGCTGGACCGGGGAGCTGTTTTTT.